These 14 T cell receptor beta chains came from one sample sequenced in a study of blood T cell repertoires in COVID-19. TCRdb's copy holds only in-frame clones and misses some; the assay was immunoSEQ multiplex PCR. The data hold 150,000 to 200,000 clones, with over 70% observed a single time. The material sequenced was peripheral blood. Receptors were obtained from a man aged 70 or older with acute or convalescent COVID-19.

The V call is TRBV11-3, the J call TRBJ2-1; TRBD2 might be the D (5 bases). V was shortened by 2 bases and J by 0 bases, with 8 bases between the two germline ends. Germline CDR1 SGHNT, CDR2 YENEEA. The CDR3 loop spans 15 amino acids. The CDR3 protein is CASSLLRGSYNEQFF. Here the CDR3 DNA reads TGTGCCAGCAGCTTACTTCGGGGCTCCTACAATGAGCAGTTCTTC.

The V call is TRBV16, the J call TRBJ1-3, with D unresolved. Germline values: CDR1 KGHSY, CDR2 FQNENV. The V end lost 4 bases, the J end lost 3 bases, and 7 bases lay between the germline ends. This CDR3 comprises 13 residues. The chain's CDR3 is CASSLPGGNTIYF. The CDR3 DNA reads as TGTGCCAGCAGCCTCCCGGGTGGAAACACCATATATTTT.

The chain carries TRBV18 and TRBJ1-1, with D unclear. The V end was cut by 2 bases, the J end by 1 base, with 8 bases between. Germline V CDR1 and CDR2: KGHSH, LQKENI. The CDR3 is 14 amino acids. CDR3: CASSPTGRNTEAFF. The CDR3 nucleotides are TGTGCCAGCTCACCAACCGGGAGGAACACTGAAGCTTTCTTT.

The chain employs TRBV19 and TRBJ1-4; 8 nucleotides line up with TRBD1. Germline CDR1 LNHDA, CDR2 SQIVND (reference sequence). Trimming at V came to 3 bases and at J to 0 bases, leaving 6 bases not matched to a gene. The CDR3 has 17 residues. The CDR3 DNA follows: TGTGCCAGTAGTATTGGGACAGGCTCTGCAACTAATGAAAAACTGTTTTTT. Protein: CASSIGTGSATNEKLFF.

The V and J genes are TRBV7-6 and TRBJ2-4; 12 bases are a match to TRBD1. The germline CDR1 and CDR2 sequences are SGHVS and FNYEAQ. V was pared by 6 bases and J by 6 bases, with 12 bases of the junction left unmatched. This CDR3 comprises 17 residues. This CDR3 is CASSRSGTGGRGNIQYF. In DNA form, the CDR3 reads TGTGCCAGCAGTCGGTCCGGGACAGGGGGCCGTGGAAACATTCAGTACTTC.

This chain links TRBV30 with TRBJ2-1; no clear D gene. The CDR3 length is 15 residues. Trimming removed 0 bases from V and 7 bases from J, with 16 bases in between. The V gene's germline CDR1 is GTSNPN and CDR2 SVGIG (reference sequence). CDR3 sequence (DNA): TGTGCCTGGAGTGTACGAGGTGGGTTGGGTAATGAGCAGTTCTTC. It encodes CAWSVRGGLGNEQFF.

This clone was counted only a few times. The CDR3 loop reads CASKGVGYEQYF. DNA for the CDR3: TGTGCCAGCAAAGGGGTCGGCTACGAGCAGTACTTC. The rearrangement links TRBV27 to TRBJ2-7; TRBD1 might be the D (5 bases). The V end was cut by 7 bases, the J end by 3 bases, with 10 bases between. This CDR3 spans 12 amino acids. In germline, CDR1 is MNHEY, CDR2 SMNVEV (reference sequence).

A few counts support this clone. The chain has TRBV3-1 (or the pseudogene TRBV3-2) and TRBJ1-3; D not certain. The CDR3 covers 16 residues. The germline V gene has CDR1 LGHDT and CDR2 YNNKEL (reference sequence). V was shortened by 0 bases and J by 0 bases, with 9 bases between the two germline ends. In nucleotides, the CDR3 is TGTGCCAGCAGCCAAGAAGGAGGGAACTCTGGAAACACCATATATTTT. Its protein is CASSQEGGNSGNTIYF.

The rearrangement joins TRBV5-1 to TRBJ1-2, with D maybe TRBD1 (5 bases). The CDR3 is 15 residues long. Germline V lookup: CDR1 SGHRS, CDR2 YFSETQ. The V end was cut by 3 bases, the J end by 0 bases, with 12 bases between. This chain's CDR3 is CASSSENRPNYGYTF. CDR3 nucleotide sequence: TGCGCCAGCAGCTCCGAAAACAGGCCTAACTATGGCTACACCTTC.

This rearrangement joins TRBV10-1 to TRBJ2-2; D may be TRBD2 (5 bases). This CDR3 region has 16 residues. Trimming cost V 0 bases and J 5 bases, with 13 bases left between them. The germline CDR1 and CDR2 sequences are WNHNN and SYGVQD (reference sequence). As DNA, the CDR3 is TGCGCCAGCAGTGAGTCGCTGGGAGCCGTAACCGGGGAGCTGTTTTTT. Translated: CASSESLGAVTGELFF.

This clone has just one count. CDR3 sequence reads: CASSPSPPLAGPVNTGELFF. The CDR3 DNA reads TGTGCCAGCAGCCCTAGCCCCCCACTAGCGGGGCCGGTTAACACCGGGGAGCTGTTTTTT. V is TRBV11-3 and J is TRBJ2-2, with 10 bases fitting TRBD2. The CDR3 totals 20 residues. Germline-derived CDR1 and CDR2 are SGHNT and YENEEA. V trimming: 5 bases; J trimming: 2 bases; junction bases outside the gene matches: 17.

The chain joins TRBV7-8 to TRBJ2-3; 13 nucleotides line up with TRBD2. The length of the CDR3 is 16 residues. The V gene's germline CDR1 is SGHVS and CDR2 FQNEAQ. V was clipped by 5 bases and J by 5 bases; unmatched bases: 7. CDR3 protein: CASSPRTSGRGDTQYF. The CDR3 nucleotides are TGTGCCAGCAGCCCTCGGACTAGCGGGAGAGGAGATACGCAGTATTTT.

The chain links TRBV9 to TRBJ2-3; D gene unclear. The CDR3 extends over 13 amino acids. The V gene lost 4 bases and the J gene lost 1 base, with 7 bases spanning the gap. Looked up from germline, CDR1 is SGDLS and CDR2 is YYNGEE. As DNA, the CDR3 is TGTGCCAGCAGCCCCCGGGGCACAGATACGCAGTATTTT. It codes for CASSPRGTDTQYF.

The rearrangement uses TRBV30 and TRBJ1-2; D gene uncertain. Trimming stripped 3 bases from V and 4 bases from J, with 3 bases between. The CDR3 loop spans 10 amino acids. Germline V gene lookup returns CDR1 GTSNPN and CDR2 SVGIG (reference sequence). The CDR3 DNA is TGTGCCTGGAGCCTCTATGGCTACACCTTC. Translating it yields CAWSLYGYTF.